This TCR beta chain stems from a study of T cells in Graves' hyperthyroidism and ophthalmopathy. The CDR3 length is 13 residues. V trimming: 11 bases; J trimming: 3 bases; junction bases outside the gene matches: 8. Germline V CDR1 and CDR2: PRHDT, FYEKMQ (reference sequence). This clonotype was recorded a few times. TCR beta CDR3 regions were amplified from RNA transcripts. Initially, a first-round RT-PCR of the TCR CDR3 employed the HTBI primer set. TCRdb analysed the multiplex PCR reads with MiXCR anew, one entry per CDR3 protein. The data hold hundreds of thousands of distinct CDR3 sequences, with approximately 40% observed a single time.

The gene calls are TRBV13 and TRBJ1-1; TRBD1 agrees at 8 bases. The sample was blood. This TCR derives from a woman in her forties with Graves' hyperthyroidism. The CDR3 reads CAADVRGHTEAFF. CDR3 in DNA: TGTGCCGCGGATGTCAGGGGGCACACTGAAGCTTTCTTT.